The 7 T cell receptor beta chains in this list originate from one sample, sequenced in a study of T cell changes during pregnancy in multiple sclerosis. Assay used: immunoSEQ multiplex PCR; TCRdb lists only in-frame clones, some missing. This table has over 85,000 clones, approximately 90% appearing once. The sample here was peripheral blood, taken in the first trimester of pregnancy. Receptor source: a female donor in good health, enrolled as a control in a pregnancy study.

The V call is TRBV27, the J call TRBJ2-2; 8 nucleotides line up with TRBD2. With V trimmed by 3 bases and J by 0 bases, 6 bases remained unmatched. CDR1 is MNHEY and CDR2 is SMNVEV in the germline V gene (reference sequence). The CDR3 runs to 17 residues. The CDR3 spells CASSFGLAGANTGELFF. In DNA, the CDR3 is TGTGCCAGCAGTTTTGGGCTAGCGGGCGCGAACACCGGGGAGCTGTTTTTT.

The chain has TRBV5-1 and TRBJ1-1, with 9 bases lining up with TRBD1. Germline CDR1 SGHRS, CDR2 YFSETQ. CDR3 length: 14 residues. With 5 bases clipped from V and 12 bases from J, the junction kept 14 bases outside the gene matches. The CDR3, as DNA: TGCGCCAGCAGTCAAACCGTAACAGGGGGCGAGACTTTCTTT. Translated, it gives CASSQTVTGGETFF.

This clone was observed a single time. The V gene is TRBV30, the J gene TRBJ2-7, with 8 bases lining up with TRBD1. The CDR3 is 13 amino acids. The ends lost 8 bases at V and 4 bases at J; junction bases unmatched: 10. Germline CDR1 is GTSNPN and CDR2 is SVGIG (reference sequence). The CDR3 DNA reads as TGTGCCCTAGAGGGGGACAGGCTGTACGAGCAGTACTTC. Residues: CALEGDRLYEQYF. Full variable domain (rest looked up from reference TRBV30 and TRBJ2-7): SQTIHQWPATLVQPVGSPLSLECTVEGTSNPNLYWYRQAAGRGLQLLFYSVGIGQISSEVPQNLSASRPQDRQFILSSKKLLLSDSGFYLCALEGDRLYEQYFGPGTRLTVT.

The gene calls are TRBV16 and TRBJ1-2; no clear D. Germline-derived CDR1 and CDR2 are KGHSY and FQNENV. Trimming shortened V by 4 bases and J by 2 bases, and 11 bases separated the two germline ends. This CDR3 contains 14 residues. The CDR3 protein is CASSRPGTNYGYTF. The DNA for the CDR3 is TGTGCCAGCAGCCGCCCAGGAACGAACTATGGCTACACCTTC.

The rearrangement links TRBV5-6 to TRBJ2-3; no reliable D call. The CDR3 loop spans 12 amino acids. Germline CDR1 reads SGHDT; CDR2 reads YYEEEE. The V gene lost 3 bases and the J gene lost 4 bases, with 6 bases spanning the gap. The CDR3 spells CASSSYSDTQYF. CDR3 nucleotides: TGTGCCAGCAGCTCATACTCAGATACGCAGTATTTT. The variable domain in full, with the rest retrieved from reference TRBV5-6 and TRBJ2-3, is DAGVTQSPTHLIKTRGQQVTLRCSPKSGHDTVSWYQQALGQGPQFIFQYYEEEERQRGNFPDRFSGHQFPNYSSELNVNALLLGDSALYLCASSSYSDTQYFGPGTRLTVL.

The chain joins TRBV5-6 to TRBJ1-2; 8 bases agree with TRBD1. Germline CDR1 reads SGHDT; CDR2 reads YYEEEE. The CDR3 has 15 amino acids. The V gene end was trimmed by 4 bases and the J gene end by 3 bases; junction bases not matched to a gene: 8. The CDR3 region has the DNA TGTGCCAGCAGCCCGCGGACAGGGAGGGACTATGGCTACACCTTC. Protein product: CASSPRTGRDYGYTF.

In its sample, this clone was seen a few times. CDR3 protein: CASSLADTQYTEAFF. The CDR3 region has the DNA TGTGCCAGCAGCTTGGCCGACACCCAGTACACTGAAGCTTTCTTT. This chain connects TRBV5-5 to TRBJ1-1, with D uncertain. The CDR3 covers 15 residues. Trimming removed 0 bases from V and 3 bases from J, with 12 bases in between. Germline V CDR1 and CDR2: SGHKS, YYEKEE (reference sequence).